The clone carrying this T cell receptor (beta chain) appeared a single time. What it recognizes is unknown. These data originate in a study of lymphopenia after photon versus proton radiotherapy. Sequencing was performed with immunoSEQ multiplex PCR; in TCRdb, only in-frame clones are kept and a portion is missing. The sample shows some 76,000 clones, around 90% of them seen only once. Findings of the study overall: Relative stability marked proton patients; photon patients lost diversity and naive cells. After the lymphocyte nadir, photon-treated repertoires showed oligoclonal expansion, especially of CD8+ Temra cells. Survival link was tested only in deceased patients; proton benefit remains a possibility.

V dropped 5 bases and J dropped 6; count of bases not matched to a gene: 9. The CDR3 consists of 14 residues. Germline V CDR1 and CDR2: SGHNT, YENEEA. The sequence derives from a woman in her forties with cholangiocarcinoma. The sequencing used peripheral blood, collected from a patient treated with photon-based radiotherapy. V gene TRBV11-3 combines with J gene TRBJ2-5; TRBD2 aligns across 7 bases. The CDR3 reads CASSRGDSQQTQYF. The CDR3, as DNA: TGTGCCAGCAGCCGGGGGGACTCTCAACAGACCCAGTACTTC.